This entry lists 19 T cell receptor beta chains sequenced from one sample in a study of T cell responses to AZD1222 COVID-19 vaccine. Data came from immunoSEQ multiplex PCR; TCRdb stores just in-frame clones and leaves some out. The table has fewer than 150,000 clones, 88% seen once. The sequencing used peripheral blood, collected 28 days after the second AZD1222 dose. The source is an adult who received the AZD1222 COVID-19 vaccine.

This chain connects TRBV6-4 to TRBJ2-3, with no clear D. CDR3 length: 16 amino acids. V lost 2 bases, J lost 1 base, and 13 bases lay in between. CDR1 and CDR2 from the germline V gene are MRHNA and SNTAGT. The CDR3: CASSDIAFGGTDTQYF. The CDR3 DNA reads as TGTGCCAGCAGTGACATTGCCTTTGGGGGCACAGATACGCAGTATTTT.

The rearrangement joins TRBV7-2 to TRBJ1-1, with TRBD1 as a possible D gene (6 bases). The CDR3 consists of 16 residues. V was pared by 3 bases and J by 5 bases, with 19 bases between. Germline V gene sequence: CDR1 SGHTA, CDR2 FQGNSA. Written as DNA, the CDR3 is TGTGCCAGCAGCTTCGCCCCCCTCAGGGGAATGACTGAAGCTTTCTTT. Translating it yields CASSFAPLRGMTEAFF.

The chain carries TRBV11-1 and TRBJ2-3; TRBD2 is a possible D gene (6 bases). Per germline, CDR1 SGHAT and CDR2 FQDESV (reference sequence). Trimming removed 5 bases from V and 6 bases from J, with 15 bases in between. The CDR3 sequence is 14 residues long. The CDR3 coding sequence is TGTGCCAGCAGCCCTAGGAGACTAGTTGATACGCAGTATTTT. Residues: CASSPRRLVDTQYF.

V gene TRBV7-2 combines with J gene TRBJ2-7, with 9 bases identical to TRBD1. This CDR3 contains 15 residues. The V gene end was trimmed by 4 bases and the J gene end by 3 bases; junction bases not matched to a gene: 7. The germline gives CDR1 SGHTA, CDR2 FQGNSA. CDR3 nucleotides: TGTGCCAGCAGCTCTCGGACAGGGGCACTCTACGAGCAGTACTTC. Translation: CASSSRTGALYEQYF.

The V gene is TRBV18, the J gene TRBJ2-3, with 10 nucleotides matching TRBD1. In germline, CDR1 is KGHSH, CDR2 LQKENI. This CDR3 has 16 residues. V lost 3 bases and J lost 5; bases outside the gene matches: 8. The CDR3 DNA reads TGTGCCAGCTCACCCTGGGGACAGGGGACGGGAGATACGCAGTATTTT. Amino acids: CASSPWGQGTGDTQYF.

As to this clone: Other DNA sequences from this sample encode an identical CDR3 as well. This chain connects TRBV3-1 (or the pseudogene TRBV3-2) to TRBJ2-1; 11 bases map to TRBD2. CDR1 and CDR2 from the germline V gene are LGHDT and YNNKEL (reference sequence). After removal of 1 base from V and 3 bases from J, the junction contained 5 bases not matched to a gene. The CDR3 covers 17 residues. The CDR3 loop reads CASSQVLAGEIYNEQFF. The DNA of the CDR3 is TGTGCCAGCAGCCAAGTACTAGCGGGGGAAATCTACAATGAGCAGTTCTTC.

This chain links TRBV12-3 or TRBV12-4 with TRBJ1-1; D call uncertain. Trimming removed 7 bases from V and 1 base from J, with 10 bases in between. This CDR3 comprises 13 residues. The CDR3 is CASITGGNTEAFF. The CDR3 DNA is TGTGCCAGCATTACTGGAGGGAACACTGAAGCTTTCTTT.

This chain uses TRBV9 with TRBJ1-5; maybe TRBD1 (6 bases). Germline V gene data show CDR1 as SGDLS and CDR2 as YYNGEE. Trimming shortened V by 4 bases and J by 5 bases, and 19 bases separated the two germline ends. The CDR3 spans 16 residues. Written as DNA, the CDR3 is TGTGCCAGCAGCCCCAGGGGACTTGACCGTGATCAGCCCCAGCATTTT. Translated, it gives CASSPRGLDRDQPQHF.

This clone was counted once. The V and J genes are TRBV10-1 and TRBJ2-7; 7 bases are a match to TRBD2. The junction had 4 bases not matched to a gene; V was cut back by 2 bases and J by 0 bases. CDR1 is WNHNN and CDR2 is SYGVQD in the germline V gene (reference sequence). The CDR3 contains 15 residues. The CDR3 spells CASSEASGSSYEQYF. The CDR3 nucleotides are TGCGCCAGCAGTGAGGCTAGCGGTAGCTCCTACGAGCAGTACTTC.

V and J are TRBV19 and TRBJ1-5; D not resolved. Between the trimmed V and J ends, which lost 10 bases and 3 bases, there was a span of 13 bases. Germline V gives CDR1 LNHDA, CDR2 SQIVND (reference sequence). There are 13 residues in the CDR3. This CDR3 is CATNPGNNQPQHF. For the CDR3, the DNA is TGTGCCACTAATCCGGGAAACAATCAGCCCCAGCATTTT.

The gene calls are TRBV7-8 and TRBJ2-7, with D possibly being TRBD2 (5 bases). Between the trimmed V and J ends, which lost 5 bases and 2 bases, there was a span of 7 bases. CDR3 length: 12 amino acids. The germline CDR1 and CDR2 sequences are SGHVS and FQNEAQ. This chain's CDR3 is CASSPGAYEQYF. CDR3 DNA: TGTGCCAGCAGCCCCGGGGCCTACGAGCAGTACTTC.

The rearrangement joins TRBV29-1 to TRBJ2-7; 10 bases match TRBD2. Trimming took 4 bases from V and 0 from J; bases not matched to a gene: 0. CDR1 and CDR2 (germline): SQVTM, ANQGSEA. CDR3 size: 13 residues. The CDR3 DNA is TGCAGCGTTGCTAGCGGGGGCTCCTACGAGCAGTACTTC. Its translation: CSVASGGSYEQYF.

The chain couples TRBV9 to TRBJ2-5, with a weak D call TRBD1 (6 bases). The CDR3 covers 13 residues. CDR1 and CDR2 (germline): SGDLS, YYNGEE. Trimming shortened V by 1 base and J by 5 bases, and 9 bases separated the two germline ends. CDR3 in amino acids: CASSVQGWETQYF. CDR3 coding DNA: TGTGCCAGCAGCGTACAGGGGTGGGAGACCCAGTACTTC.

This clone appeared a single time. V is TRBV15 and J is TRBJ1-2, with no clear D. The CDR3 runs to 14 residues. CDR1 is LNHNV, CDR2 YYDKDF, per germline (reference sequence). Trimming removed 1 base from V and 2 bases from J, with 8 bases in between. Here the CDR3 DNA reads TGTGCCACCAGCAGAGGGGGAACAAACTATGGCTACACCTTC. Encoded protein: CATSRGGTNYGYTF.

The chain couples TRBV18 to TRBJ2-7; D not resolved. This CDR3 spans 12 amino acids. V was clipped by 6 bases and J by 2 bases, with 8 bases between them. Germline V gene sequence: CDR1 KGHSH, CDR2 LQKENI. This CDR3 is CASSPRTYEQYF. The CDR3 bases are TGTGCCAGCTCGCCCCGGACCTACGAGCAGTACTTC.

The V gene is TRBV7-8, the J gene TRBJ1-2; D is ambiguous. CDR1 SGHVS and CDR2 FQNEAQ come from the germline V gene. V was clipped by 5 bases and J by 2 bases, with 9 bases between them. This CDR3 is 13 amino acids long. CDR3 region: CASSPSLNYGYTF. DNA of the CDR3: TGTGCCAGCAGCCCTAGTCTCAACTATGGCTACACCTTC.

The V call is TRBV3-1 (or the pseudogene TRBV3-2), the J call TRBJ2-3; D unclear. The CDR3 is 13 amino acids. Germline V gene lookup returns CDR1 LGHDT and CDR2 YNNKEL (reference sequence). V dropped 3 bases and J dropped 4 bases, with 8 bases sitting between them. DNA for the CDR3: TGTGCCAGCAGCCATGACAACGCAGATACGCAGTATTTT. Encoded protein: CASSHDNADTQYF.

The rearrangement uses TRBV24-1 and TRBJ2-3; 8 bases match TRBD1. Germline loops: CDR1 KGHDR, CDR2 SFDVKD. This CDR3 has 17 amino acids. V lost 4 bases, J lost 8 bases, and 16 bases stayed unmatched. CDR3: CATSDPRDRRTDPTQYF. The CDR3 DNA reads as TGTGCCACCAGTGACCCCCGGGACAGGCGGACTGACCCTACGCAGTATTTT.

The chain recombines TRBV7-2 with TRBJ1-6, with D possibly being TRBD1 (5 bases). Germline values: CDR1 SGHTA, CDR2 FQGNSA. The CDR3 runs 21 residues. V was shortened by 0 bases and J by 0 bases, with 21 bases between the two germline ends. CDR3 bases: TGTGCCAGCAGCTTAGCCCGTGGACACCCCCGGGACTTCTCCTATAATTCACCCCTCCACTTT. It specifies CASSLARGHPRDFSYNSPLHF.